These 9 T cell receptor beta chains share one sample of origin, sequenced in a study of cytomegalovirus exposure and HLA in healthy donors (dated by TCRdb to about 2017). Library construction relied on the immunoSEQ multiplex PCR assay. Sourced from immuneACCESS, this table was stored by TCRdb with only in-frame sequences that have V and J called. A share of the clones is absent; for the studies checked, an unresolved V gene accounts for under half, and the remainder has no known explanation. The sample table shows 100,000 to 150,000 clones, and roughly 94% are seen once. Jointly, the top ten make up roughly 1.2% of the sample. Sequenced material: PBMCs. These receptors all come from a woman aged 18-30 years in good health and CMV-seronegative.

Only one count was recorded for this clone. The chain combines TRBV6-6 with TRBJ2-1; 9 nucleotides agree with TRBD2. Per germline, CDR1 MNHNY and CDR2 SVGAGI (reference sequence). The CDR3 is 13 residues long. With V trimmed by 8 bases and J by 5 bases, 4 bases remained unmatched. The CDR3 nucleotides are TGTGCCAGCCGACTAGCGGTTAACAATGAGCAGTTCTTC. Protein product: CASRLAVNNEQFF.

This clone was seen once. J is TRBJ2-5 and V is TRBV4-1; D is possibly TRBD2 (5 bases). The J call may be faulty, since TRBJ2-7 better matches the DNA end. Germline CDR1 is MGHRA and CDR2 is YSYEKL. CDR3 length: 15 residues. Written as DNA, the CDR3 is TGCGCCAGCAGCCCTGCCCGGGGAAGTAGGTACGAGCAGTACTTC. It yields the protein CASSPARGSRYEQYF.

CDR3 sequence reads: CATSRERTGTTDTQYF. Here the CDR3 DNA reads TGTGCCACCAGCAGAGAGAGGACAGGAACCACAGATACGCAGTATTTT. The chain uses TRBV15 and TRBJ2-3, with TRBD1 matching over 7 bases. The CDR3 runs to 16 residues. Trimming at V came to 0 bases and at J to 2 bases, leaving 5 bases not matched to a gene. From germline, CDR1 is LNHNV and CDR2 YYDKDF (reference sequence).

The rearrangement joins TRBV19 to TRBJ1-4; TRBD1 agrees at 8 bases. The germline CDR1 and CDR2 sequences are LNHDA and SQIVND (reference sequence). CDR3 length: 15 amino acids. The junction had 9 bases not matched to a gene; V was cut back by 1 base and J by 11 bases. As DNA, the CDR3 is TGTGCCAGTAGTATAGGGGACAGGTCCCAATTTAAACTGTTTTTT. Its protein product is CASSIGDRSQFKLFF.

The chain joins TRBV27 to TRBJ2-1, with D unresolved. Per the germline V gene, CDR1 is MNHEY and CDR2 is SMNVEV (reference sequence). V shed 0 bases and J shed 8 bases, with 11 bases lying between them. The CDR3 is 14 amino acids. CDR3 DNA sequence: TGTGCCAGCAGTTTATCGAGGCTGGCTGATGAGCAGTTCTTC. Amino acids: CASSLSRLADEQFF.

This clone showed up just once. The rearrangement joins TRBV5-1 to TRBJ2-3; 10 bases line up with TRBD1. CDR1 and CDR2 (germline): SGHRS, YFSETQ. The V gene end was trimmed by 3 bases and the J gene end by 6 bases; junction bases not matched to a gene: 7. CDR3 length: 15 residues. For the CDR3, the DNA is TGCGCCAGCAGCTCCCGACAGGGGGCACCTGATACGCAGTATTTT. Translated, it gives CASSSRQGAPDTQYF.

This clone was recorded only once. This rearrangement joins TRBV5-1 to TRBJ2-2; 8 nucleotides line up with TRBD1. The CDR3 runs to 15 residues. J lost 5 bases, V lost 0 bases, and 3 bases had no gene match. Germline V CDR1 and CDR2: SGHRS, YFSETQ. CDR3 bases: TGCGCCAGCAGCTTGGGACAGGGGAATACCGGGGAGCTGTTTTTT. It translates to CASSLGQGNTGELFF.

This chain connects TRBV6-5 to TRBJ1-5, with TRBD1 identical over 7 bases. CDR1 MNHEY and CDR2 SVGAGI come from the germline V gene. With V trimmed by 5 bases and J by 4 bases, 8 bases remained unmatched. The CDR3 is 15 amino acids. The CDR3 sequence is CASSRDRDGNQPQHF. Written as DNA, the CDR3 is TGTGCCAGCAGTCGAGACAGGGACGGAAATCAGCCCCAGCATTTT.

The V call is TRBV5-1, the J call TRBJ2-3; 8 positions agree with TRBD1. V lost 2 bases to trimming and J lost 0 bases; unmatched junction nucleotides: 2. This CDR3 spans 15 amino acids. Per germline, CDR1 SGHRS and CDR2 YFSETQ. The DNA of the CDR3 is TGCGCCAGCAGCTTTCAGGGGGCTAGCACAGATACGCAGTATTTT. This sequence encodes CASSFQGASTDTQYF.